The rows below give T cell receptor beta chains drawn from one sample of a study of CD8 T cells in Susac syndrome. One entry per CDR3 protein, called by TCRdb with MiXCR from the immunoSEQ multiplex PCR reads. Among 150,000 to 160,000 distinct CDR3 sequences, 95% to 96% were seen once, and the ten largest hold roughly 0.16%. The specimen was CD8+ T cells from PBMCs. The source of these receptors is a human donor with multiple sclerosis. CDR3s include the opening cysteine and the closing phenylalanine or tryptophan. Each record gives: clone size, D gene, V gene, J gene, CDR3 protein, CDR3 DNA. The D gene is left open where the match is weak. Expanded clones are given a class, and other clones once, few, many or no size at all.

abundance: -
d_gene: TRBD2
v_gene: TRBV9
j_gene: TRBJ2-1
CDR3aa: CASSPPAGGDNEQFF
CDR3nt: TGTGCCAGCAGCCCCCCAGCGGGGGGGGACAATGAGCAGTTCTTC

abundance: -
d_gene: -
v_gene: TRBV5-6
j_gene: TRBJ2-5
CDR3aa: CASTRGGRGPTGETQYF
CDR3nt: TGTGCCAGCACCCGAGGTGGGCGGGGGCCCACCGGGGAGACCCAGTACTTC

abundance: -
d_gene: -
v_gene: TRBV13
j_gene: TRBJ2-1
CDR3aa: CATRPGNEQFF
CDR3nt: TGTGCCACCCGGCCGGGCAATGAGCAGTTCTTC

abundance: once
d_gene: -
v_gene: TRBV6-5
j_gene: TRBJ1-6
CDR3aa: CASSLGSSPLHF
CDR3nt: TGTGCCAGCAGTCTGGGATCTTCACCCCTCCACTTT

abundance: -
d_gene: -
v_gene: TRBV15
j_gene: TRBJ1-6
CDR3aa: CATSGRDTYSPLHF
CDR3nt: TGTGCCACCAGCGGCCGGGACACCTATTCACCCCTCCACTTT

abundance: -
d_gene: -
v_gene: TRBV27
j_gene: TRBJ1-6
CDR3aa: CATAAGGSPLHF
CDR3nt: TGTGCCACCGCGGCTGGGGGCTCACCCCTCCACTTT

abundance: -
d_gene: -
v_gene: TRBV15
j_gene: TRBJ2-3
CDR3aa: CATLPSDSWDTDTQYF
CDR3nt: TGTGCCACCCTACCCTCAGACAGTTGGGACACAGATACGCAGTATTTT

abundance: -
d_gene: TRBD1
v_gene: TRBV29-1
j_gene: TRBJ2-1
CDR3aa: CSVEETGVGYVEQFF
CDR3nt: TGCAGCGTTGAAGAAACAGGGGTCGGGTACGTTGAGCAGTTCTTC

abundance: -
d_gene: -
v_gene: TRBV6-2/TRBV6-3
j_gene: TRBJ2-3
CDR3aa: CASNPGLRSTDTQYF
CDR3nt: TGTGCCAGCAACCCGGGACTGCGGAGCACAGATACGCAGTATTTT

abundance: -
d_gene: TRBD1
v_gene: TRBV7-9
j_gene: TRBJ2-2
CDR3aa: CASSPGQIANTGELFF
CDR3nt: TGTGCCAGCAGTCCGGGACAGATAGCGAACACCGGGGAGCTGTTTTTT

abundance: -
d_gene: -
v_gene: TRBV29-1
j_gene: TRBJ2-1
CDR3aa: CSVEGFPGLAASYNEQFF
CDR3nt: TGCAGCGTTGAAGGCTTCCCCGGGCTAGCCGCCAGCTACAATGAGCAGTTCTTC

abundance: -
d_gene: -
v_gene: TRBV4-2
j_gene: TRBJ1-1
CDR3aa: CASSQGRDGPNTEAFF
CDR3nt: TGTGCCAGCAGCCAAGGTAGGGATGGCCCGAACACTGAAGCTTTCTTT

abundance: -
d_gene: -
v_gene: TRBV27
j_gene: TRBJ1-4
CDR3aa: CASSLVNGKLFF
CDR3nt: TGTGCCAGCAGTTTAGTGAACGGAAAACTGTTTTTT

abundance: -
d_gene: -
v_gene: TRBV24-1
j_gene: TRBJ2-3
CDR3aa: CATSDWGTDTQYF
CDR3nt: TGTGCCACCAGTGATTGGGGGACAGATACGCAGTATTTT

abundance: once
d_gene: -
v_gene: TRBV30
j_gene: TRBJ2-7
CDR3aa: CAWSVGGSYEQYF
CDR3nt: TGTGCCTGGAGTGTCGGGGGATCCTACGAGCAGTACTTC

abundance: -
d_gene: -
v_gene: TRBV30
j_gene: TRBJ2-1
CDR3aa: CAWSGIRNEQFF
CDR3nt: TGTGCCTGGAGTGGAATTCGGAATGAGCAGTTCTTC

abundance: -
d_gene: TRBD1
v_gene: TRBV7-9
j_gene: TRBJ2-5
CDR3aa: CASSYHRDRDQETQYF
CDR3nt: TGTGCCAGCAGCTATCACCGGGACAGGGACCAAGAGACCCAGTACTTC

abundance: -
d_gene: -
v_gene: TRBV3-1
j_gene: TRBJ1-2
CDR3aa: CASSQDQNRANYGYTF
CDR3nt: TGTGCCAGCAGCCAAGATCAGAACAGGGCAAACTATGGCTACACCTTC

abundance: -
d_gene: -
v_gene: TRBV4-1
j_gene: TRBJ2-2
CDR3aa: CASSQGSWPSNTGELFF
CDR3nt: TGCGCCAGCAGCCAGGGGTCGTGGCCTTCGAACACCGGGGAGCTGTTTTTT

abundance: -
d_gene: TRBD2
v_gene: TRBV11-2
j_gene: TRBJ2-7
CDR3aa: CASTWGGSYEQYF
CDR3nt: TGTGCCAGCACCTGGGGGGGTTCCTACGAGCAGTACTTC

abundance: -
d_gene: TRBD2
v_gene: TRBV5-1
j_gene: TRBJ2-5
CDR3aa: CASSPLSGGRGETQYF
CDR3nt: TGCGCCAGCAGCCCCCTGAGCGGGGGCCGGGGGGAGACCCAGTACTTC

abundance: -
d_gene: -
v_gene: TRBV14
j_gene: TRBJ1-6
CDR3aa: CASSPTPWGSPLHF
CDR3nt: TGTGCCAGCAGCCCGACACCCTGGGGTTCACCCCTCCACTTT

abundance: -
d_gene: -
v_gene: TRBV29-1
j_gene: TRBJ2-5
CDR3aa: CSVYHPGQSRETQYF
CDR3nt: TGCAGCGTTTATCACCCAGGACAATCCCGAGAGACCCAGTACTTC

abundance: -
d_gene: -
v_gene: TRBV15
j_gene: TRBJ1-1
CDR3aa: CATSTVGNTEAFF
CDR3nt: TGTGCCACCAGCACAGTCGGGAACACTGAAGCTTTCTTT

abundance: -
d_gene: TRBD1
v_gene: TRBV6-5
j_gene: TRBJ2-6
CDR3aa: CASSRYRGGANVLTF
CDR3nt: TGTGCCAGCAGCCGATACAGGGGCGGGGCCAACGTCCTGACTTTC

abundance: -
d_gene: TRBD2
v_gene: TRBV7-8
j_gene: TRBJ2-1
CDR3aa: CASSYPGGPNEQFF
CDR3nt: TGTGCCAGCAGCTACCCGGGGGGGCCAAATGAGCAGTTCTTC

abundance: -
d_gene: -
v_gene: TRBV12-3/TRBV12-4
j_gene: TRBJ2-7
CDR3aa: CASSRGDISYEQYF
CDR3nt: TGTGCCAGCAGTCGGGGGGACATCTCCTACGAGCAGTACTTC

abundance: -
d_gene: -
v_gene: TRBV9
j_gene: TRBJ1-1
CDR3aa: CASTNYRDTEAFF
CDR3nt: TGTGCCAGCACGAATTACCGAGACACTGAAGCTTTCTTT

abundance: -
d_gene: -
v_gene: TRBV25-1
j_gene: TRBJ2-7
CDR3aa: CASGHTGRTYEQYF
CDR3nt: TGTGCCAGCGGACACACGGGACGAACCTACGAGCAGTACTTC

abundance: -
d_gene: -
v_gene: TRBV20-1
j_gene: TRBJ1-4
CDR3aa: CSARDLAGREKLFF
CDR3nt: TGCAGTGCTAGAGATCTGGCAGGGAGGGAAAAACTGTTTTTT

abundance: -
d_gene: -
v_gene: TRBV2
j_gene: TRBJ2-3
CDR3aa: CASQEDTQYF
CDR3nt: TGTGCCAGCCAGGAGGATACGCAGTATTTT

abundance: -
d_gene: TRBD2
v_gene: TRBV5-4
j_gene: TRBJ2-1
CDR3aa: CASSLGTSAHNEQFF
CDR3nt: TGTGCCAGCAGCTTGGGGACTAGCGCCCACAATGAGCAGTTCTTC

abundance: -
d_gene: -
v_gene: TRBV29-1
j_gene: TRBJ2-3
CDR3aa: CSVGADTQYF
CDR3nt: TGCAGCGTTGGGGCAGATACGCAGTATTTT

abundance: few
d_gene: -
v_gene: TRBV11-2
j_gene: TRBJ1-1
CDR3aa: CASSLAENTEAFF
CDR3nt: TGTGCCAGCAGCTTAGCGGAGAACACTGAAGCTTTCTTT

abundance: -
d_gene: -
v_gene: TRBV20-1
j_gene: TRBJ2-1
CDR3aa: CSANTAMSSYNEQFF
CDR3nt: TGCAGTGCTAATACAGCGATGAGCTCCTACAATGAGCAGTTCTTC

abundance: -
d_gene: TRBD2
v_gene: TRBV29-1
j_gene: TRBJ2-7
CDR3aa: CSVEGGGTSYEQYF
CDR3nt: TGCAGCGTTGAAGGGGGGGGGACCTCCTACGAGCAGTACTTC

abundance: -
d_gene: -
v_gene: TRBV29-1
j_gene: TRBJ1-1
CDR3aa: CSVWTGAEAFF
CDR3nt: TGCAGCGTGTGGACCGGGGCTGAAGCTTTCTTT

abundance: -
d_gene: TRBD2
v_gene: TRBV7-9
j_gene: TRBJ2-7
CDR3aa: CASLPPGGNYEQYF
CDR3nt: TGTGCCAGTTTACCCCCCGGGGGGAACTACGAGCAGTACTTC

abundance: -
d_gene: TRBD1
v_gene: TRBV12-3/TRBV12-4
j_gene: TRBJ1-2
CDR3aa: CASSHMTGYGYGYTF
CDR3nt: TGTGCCAGCAGTCATATGACAGGGTACGGGTATGGCTACACCTTC

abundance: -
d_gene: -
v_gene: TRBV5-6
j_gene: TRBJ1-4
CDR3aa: CASSSTGQEEKLFF
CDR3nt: TGTGCCAGCAGCTCAACAGGGCAGGAGGAAAAACTGTTTTTT

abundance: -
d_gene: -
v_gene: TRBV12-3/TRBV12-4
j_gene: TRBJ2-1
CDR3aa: CASSLAEGAGNEQFF
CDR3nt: TGTGCCAGCAGTTTAGCGGAGGGGGCAGGCAATGAGCAGTTCTTC

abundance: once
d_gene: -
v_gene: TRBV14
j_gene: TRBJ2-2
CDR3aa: CASSRQEHGVTGELFF
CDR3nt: TGTGCCAGCAGCCGACAGGAACATGGAGTCACCGGGGAGCTGTTTTTT

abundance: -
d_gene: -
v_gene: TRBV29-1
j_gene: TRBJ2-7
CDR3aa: CSVEVTRDSPTYEQYF
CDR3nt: TGCAGCGTTGAAGTCACGCGGGACAGCCCAACCTACGAGCAGTACTTC

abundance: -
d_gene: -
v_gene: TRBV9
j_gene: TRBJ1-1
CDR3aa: CASSGERGNTEAFF
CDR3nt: TGTGCCAGCAGCGGAGAGAGGGGGAACACTGAAGCTTTCTTT